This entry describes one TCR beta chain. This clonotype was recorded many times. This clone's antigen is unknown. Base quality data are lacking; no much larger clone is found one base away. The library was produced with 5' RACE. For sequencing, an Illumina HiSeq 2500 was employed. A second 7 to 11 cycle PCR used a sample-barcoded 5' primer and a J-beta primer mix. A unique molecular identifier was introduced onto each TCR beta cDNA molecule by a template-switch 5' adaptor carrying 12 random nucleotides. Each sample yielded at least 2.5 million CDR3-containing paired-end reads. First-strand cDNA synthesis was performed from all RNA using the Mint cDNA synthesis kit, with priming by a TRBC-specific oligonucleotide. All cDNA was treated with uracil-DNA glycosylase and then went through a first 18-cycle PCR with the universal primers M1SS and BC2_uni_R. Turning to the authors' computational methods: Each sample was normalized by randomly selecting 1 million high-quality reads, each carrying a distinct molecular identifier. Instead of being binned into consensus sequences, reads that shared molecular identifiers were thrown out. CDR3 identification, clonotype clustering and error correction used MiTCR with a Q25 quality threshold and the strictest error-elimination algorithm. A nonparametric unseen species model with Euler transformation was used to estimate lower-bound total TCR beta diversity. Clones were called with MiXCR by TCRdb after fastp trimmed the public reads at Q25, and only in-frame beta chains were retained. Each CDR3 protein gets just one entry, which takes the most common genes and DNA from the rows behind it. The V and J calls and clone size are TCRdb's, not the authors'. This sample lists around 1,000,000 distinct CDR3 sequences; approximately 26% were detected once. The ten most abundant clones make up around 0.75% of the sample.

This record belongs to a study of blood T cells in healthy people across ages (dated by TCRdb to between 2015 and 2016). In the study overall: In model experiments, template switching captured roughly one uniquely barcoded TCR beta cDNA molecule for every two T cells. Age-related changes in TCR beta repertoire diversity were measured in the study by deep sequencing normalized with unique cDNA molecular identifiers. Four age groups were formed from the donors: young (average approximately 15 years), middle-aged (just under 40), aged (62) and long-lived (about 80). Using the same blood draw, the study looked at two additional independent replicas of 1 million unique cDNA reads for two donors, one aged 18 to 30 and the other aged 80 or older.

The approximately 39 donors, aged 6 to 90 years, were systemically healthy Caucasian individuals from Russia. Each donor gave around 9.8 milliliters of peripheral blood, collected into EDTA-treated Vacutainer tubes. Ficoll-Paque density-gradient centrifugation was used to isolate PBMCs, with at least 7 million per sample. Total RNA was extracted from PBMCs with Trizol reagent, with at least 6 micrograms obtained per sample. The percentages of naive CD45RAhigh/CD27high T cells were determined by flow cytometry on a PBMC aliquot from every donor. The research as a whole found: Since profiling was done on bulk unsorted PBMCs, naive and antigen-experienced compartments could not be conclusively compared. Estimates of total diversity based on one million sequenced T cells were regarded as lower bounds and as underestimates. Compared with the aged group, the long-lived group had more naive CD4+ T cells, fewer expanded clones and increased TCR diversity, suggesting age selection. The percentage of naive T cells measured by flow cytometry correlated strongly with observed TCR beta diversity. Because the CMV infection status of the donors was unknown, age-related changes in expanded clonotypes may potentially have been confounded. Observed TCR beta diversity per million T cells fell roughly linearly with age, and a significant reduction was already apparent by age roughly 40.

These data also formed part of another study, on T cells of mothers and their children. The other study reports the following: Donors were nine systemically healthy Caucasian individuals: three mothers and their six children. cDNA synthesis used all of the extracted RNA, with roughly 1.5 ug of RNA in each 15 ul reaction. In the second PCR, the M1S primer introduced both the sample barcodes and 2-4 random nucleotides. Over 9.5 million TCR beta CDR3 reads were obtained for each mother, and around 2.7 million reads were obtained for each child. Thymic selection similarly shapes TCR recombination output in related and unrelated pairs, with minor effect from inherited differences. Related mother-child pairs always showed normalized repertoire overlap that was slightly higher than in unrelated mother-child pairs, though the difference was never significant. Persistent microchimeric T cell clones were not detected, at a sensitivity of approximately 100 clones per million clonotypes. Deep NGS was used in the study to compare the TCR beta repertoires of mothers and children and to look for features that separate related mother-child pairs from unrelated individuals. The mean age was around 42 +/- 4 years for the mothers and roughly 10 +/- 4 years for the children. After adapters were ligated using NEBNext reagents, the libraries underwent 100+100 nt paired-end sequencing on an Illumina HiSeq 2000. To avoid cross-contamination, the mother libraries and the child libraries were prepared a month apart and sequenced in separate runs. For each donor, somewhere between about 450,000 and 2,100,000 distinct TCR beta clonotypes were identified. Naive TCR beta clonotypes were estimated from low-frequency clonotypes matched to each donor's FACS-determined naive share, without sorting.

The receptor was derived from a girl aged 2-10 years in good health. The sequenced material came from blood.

The CDR3 region reads CASSQDTGARAFF. The nucleotide sequence reads as follows: TGCGCCAGCAGCCAAGATACTGGGGCGAGAGCTTTCTTT. The rearrangement joined TRBV4-3 to TRBJ1-1, and perhaps TRBD1 as D gene, on 5 matching bases. The CDR1 and CDR2 encoded by the germline V gene are LGHNA and YSLEER. At the junction V is shortened by 0 bases and J by 10 bases, with 12 bases in between. Measured from the cysteine to the phenylalanine, the CDR3 is 13 residues long. Of all the DNA, just the CDR3 is kept, 39 bases in frame from base 1.